One sample yielded the 20 T cell receptor beta chains listed below, sequenced in a study of Ad26.COV2.S vaccination and SARS-CoV-2 variants. Treatment meaning: roughly 18 received Ad26.COV2.S at low or high dose, single or two shots; about 5 received placebo; per-sample allocation not given. It was on day 63 after the first vaccine or placebo injection that samples were taken. TCRdb's copy holds only in-frame clones and misses some; the assay was immunoSEQ multiplex PCR. The data hold some 370,000 clones, with around four fifths observed a single time. The input for sequencing was peripheral blood, taken in a trial of Ad26.COV2.S vaccine versus placebo. All receptors come from a person aged 18-60 years who received the Ad26.COV2.S COVID-19 vaccine or a placebo.

V gene TRBV7-9 combines with J gene TRBJ1-1; D perhaps matches TRBD1 (6 bases). This CDR3 has 14 amino acids. V was clipped by 3 bases and J by 6 bases, with 14 bases between them. Per the germline V gene, CDR1 is SEHNR and CDR2 is FQNEAQ (reference sequence). CDR3 in amino acids: CASSFAQGYAEAFF. The CDR3, as DNA: TGTGCCAGCAGCTTCGCCCAGGGGTACGCTGAAGCTTTCTTT.

This sequence joins TRBV18 and TRBJ2-2; D is uncertain. The germline V gene has CDR1 KGHSH and CDR2 LQKENI. The length of the CDR3 is 15 residues. Trimming took off 5 bases at V and 5 bases at J, with 15 bases between the two ends. CDR3 DNA sequence: TGTGCCAGCTCATCTGGCGTGTGGGCAACCGGGGAGCTGTTTTTT. Its translation: CASSSGVWATGELFF.

This chain links TRBV9 with TRBJ1-1; D is uncertain. There are 15 residues in the CDR3. Germline V gene sequence: CDR1 SGDLS, CDR2 YYNGEE. V lost 1 base to trimming and J lost 0 bases, with 10 bases between them. The CDR3 sequence is CASSVNGLMNTEAFF. CDR3 in DNA: TGTGCCAGCAGCGTAAATGGCCTGATGAACACTGAAGCTTTCTTT.

A word on this clone: This sample includes further DNA sequences coding for the same CDR3. V gene TRBV19 combines with J gene TRBJ2-1; 14 bases match TRBD2. The V and J ends lost 6 bases and 6 bases, in that order; junction bases with no gene match: 4. Germline CDR1 reads LNHDA; CDR2 reads SQIVND (reference sequence). The CDR3 extends over 15 amino acids. The CDR3 reads CASSPGLAGGNEQFF. Written as DNA, the CDR3 is TGTGCCAGTAGCCCCGGACTAGCGGGAGGCAATGAGCAGTTCTTC.

The chain carries TRBV4-3 and TRBJ1-4, with D unresolved. The germline V and J ends were trimmed by 0 bases and 8 bases, with 13 bases remaining between them. From germline, CDR1 is LGHNA and CDR2 YSLEER. This CDR3 is 15 amino acids long. CDR3 amino acids: CASSQDNRVWEKLFF. In nucleotides, the CDR3 is TGCGCCAGCAGCCAAGACAACCGAGTCTGGGAAAAACTGTTTTTT.

The chain joins TRBV9 to TRBJ1-1; no clear D. There are 17 residues in the CDR3. In germline, CDR1 is SGDLS, CDR2 YYNGEE. Trimming removed 0 bases at V and 1 base at J, with 16 bases between. CDR3 sequence reads: CASSVAGRPHGNTEAFF. The CDR3 coding sequence is TGTGCCAGCAGCGTAGCCGGTCGACCTCACGGGAACACTGAAGCTTTCTTT.

This clone came up a few times. CDR3 bases: TGTGCCAGCAGTGGTTTCTTGGTGAACACTGAAGCTTTCTTT. It is translated as CASSGFLVNTEAFF. The chain combines TRBV2 with TRBJ1-1; D gene ambiguous. Germline loops: CDR1 SNHLY, CDR2 FYNNEI. Trimming removed 4 bases at V and 0 bases at J, with 9 bases between. CDR3 length equals 14 residues.

This clone has a single count. The chain carries TRBV29-1 and TRBJ1-1; unclear D gene. Trimming shortened V by 4 bases and J by 3 bases, and 12 bases separated the two germline ends. There are 13 residues in the CDR3. CDR1 and CDR2 (germline): SQVTM, ANQGSEA. The CDR3 loop reads CSVATARDTEAFF. The DNA for the CDR3 is TGCAGCGTTGCAACTGCGAGGGACACTGAAGCTTTCTTT.

The chain employs TRBV6-2 or TRBV6-3 and TRBJ2-7; 13 bases match TRBD2. V lost 2 bases to trimming and J lost 2 bases; unmatched junction nucleotides: 3. This CDR3 comprises 16 residues. Per the germline V gene, CDR1 is MNHEY and CDR2 is SVGEGT. The CDR3 nucleotides are TGTGCCAGCAGTTACGGACTAGCGGGAGCCCCCTACGAGCAGTACTTC. Its translation: CASSYGLAGAPYEQYF.

This clone was observed a few times. This chain joins TRBV18 and TRBJ2-7, with no clear D. This CDR3 contains 14 residues. Trimming pared 2 bases from V and 3 bases from J, leaving 11 bases between. The germline gives CDR1 KGHSH, CDR2 LQKENI. This CDR3 reads CASSPSSLLYEQYF. The CDR3 nucleotides read TGTGCCAGCTCACCAAGCAGCCTCCTCTACGAGCAGTACTTC.

The chain uses TRBV18 and TRBJ2-2; D is possibly TRBD2 (6 bases). The CDR3 is made up of 16 amino acids. CDR1 and CDR2 from the germline V gene are KGHSH and LQKENI. The germline V and J ends were trimmed by 6 bases and 0 bases, with 14 bases remaining between them. The DNA of the CDR3 is TGTGCCAGCTCCCCCGCGGTAGCGGCGAACACCGGGGAGCTGTTTTTT. This encodes CASSPAVAANTGELFF.

This rearrangement joins TRBV12-5 to TRBJ2-3, with 7 bases identical to TRBD2. The CDR3 length is 18 residues. Germline CDR1 is LGHNT and CDR2 is FRNRAP. Germline trimming cut 5 bases from V and 2 bases from J; bases unmatched to any gene: 16. For the CDR3, the DNA is TGTGCTAGTGGTGGAATTCGTGACGGGACTACCTTCACAGATACGCAGTATTTT. Residues: CASGGIRDGTTFTDTQYF.

In its sample, this clone is medium-sized (0.01 to 0.1%). In DNA, the CDR3 is TGTGCCAGCAGTTCCGACAGGGAGGGTGGCTACACCTTC. Amino acids: CASSSDREGGYTF. The chain is built from TRBV2 and TRBJ1-2; 7 bases map to TRBD1. The V segment lost 5 bases and the J segment 7 bases; nucleotides outside the gene matches: 7. Per germline, CDR1 SNHLY and CDR2 FYNNEI. The CDR3 consists of 13 residues.

The chain uses TRBV7-2 and TRBJ2-7; 13 bases are a match to TRBD2. The CDR3 runs 16 residues. The V and J ends lost 6 bases and 7 bases, in that order; junction bases with no gene match: 12. The germline CDR1 and CDR2 sequences are SGHTA and FQGNSA. The CDR3 DNA sequence: TGTGCCAGCAGACATACTAGCGGGGGGGCCGTCGGAGAGCAGTACTTC. It is translated as CASRHTSGGAVGEQYF.

The rearrangement links TRBV4-1 to TRBJ1-2; D is undetermined. Germline CDR1 and CDR2: MGHRA and YSYEKL. This CDR3 is 15 amino acids long. V gave up 5 bases and J gave up 4 bases, with 17 bases separating them. Written as DNA, the CDR3 is TGCGCCAGCAGCACCAACGCAGGCTCTATCTATGGCTACACCTTC. Its translation is CASSTNAGSIYGYTF.

The V call is TRBV2, the J call TRBJ1-2, with D possibly TRBD1 on 6 matching bases. CDR3 length: 13 residues. Germline assignment: CDR1 SNHLY and CDR2 FYNNEI. The V end lost 7 bases, the J end lost 4 bases, and 13 bases lay between the germline ends. The CDR3 coding sequence is TGTGCCAGCATACAGGGTAGGCTCTATGGCTACACCTTC. The encoded protein is CASIQGRLYGYTF.

The chain combines TRBV6-5 with TRBJ1-4; D is unresolved. From germline, CDR1 is MNHEY and CDR2 SVGAGI. CDR3 length: 13 amino acids. Trimming took 8 bases from V and 8 from J, leaving 15 bases between them. The CDR3 DNA reads TGTGCCAGCGCGAGAGGGTCGAGCGAAAAACTGTTTTTT. Amino acid sequence: CASARGSSEKLFF.

The chain recombines TRBV18 with TRBJ1-1; D is undetermined. Germline assignment: CDR1 KGHSH and CDR2 LQKENI. CDR3 length: 14 residues. V lost 3 bases and J 2 bases, leaving 10 bases between the germline ends. In nucleotides, the CDR3 is TGTGCCAGCTCACCTCGGGCAGCTAACACTGAAGCTTTCTTT. Translated: CASSPRAANTEAFF.

CDR3 loop: CASSLDTRRGDTQYF. The CDR3 nucleotides are TGCGCCAGCAGCTTGGACACCCGGAGGGGAGATACGCAGTATTTT. The rearrangement uses TRBV5-1 and TRBJ2-3, with D perhaps matching TRBD2 (6 bases). CDR3 length: 15 residues. The ends were cut back, 0 bases at V and 5 bases at J, with 13 bases in the middle. The germline V gene has CDR1 SGHRS and CDR2 YFSETQ.

J is TRBJ2-4 and V is TRBV28, with TRBD1 as a possible D gene (7 bases). Trimming took off 4 bases at V and 1 base at J, with 11 bases between the two ends. The germline CDR1 and CDR2 sequences are MDHEN and SYDVKM. There are 15 residues in the CDR3. CDR3 in amino acids: CASSSTGRAKNIQYF. Here the CDR3 DNA reads TGTGCCAGCAGTTCGACAGGGAGGGCCAAAAACATTCAGTACTTC.